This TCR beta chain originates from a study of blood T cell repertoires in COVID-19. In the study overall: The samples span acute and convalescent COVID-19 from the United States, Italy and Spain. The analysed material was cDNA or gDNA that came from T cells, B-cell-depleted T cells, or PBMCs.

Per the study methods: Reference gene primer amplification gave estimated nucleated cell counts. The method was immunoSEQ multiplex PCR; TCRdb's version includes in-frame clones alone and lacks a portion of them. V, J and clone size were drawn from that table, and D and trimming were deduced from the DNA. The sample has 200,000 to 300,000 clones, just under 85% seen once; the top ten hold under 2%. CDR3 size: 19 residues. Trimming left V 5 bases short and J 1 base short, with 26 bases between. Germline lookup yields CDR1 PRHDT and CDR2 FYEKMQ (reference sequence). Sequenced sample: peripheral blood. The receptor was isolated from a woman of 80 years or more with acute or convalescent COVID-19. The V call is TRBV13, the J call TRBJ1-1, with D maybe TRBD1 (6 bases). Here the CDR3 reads CASSARNRVGTERNTEAFF. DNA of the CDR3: TGTGCCAGCAGCGCACGCAACAGGGTTGGGACCGAACGGAACACTGAAGCTTTCTTT.